This T cell receptor beta chain is from a study of vaccination and CD4 T cells after COVID-19. Treatment here: approximately 10-day PBMC culture with coronavirus spike peptide pools or control peptides (ViraFEST assay). Sequencing of cultured CD4+ T cell DNA used the Oncomine TCR Beta short-read assay. TCRdb re-analysed the PCR reads in MiXCR, keeping a single row per CDR3 protein. This table holds 15,000 or so distinct CDR3 sequences, 60% to 80% found once. V shed 4 bases, J shed 4 bases, and the junction held 7 bases outside the gene matches. CDR3 length: 15 residues. CDR1 and CDR2 (germline): LGHNT, FRNRAP. This clonotype was found a few times. Its matching antigen is unknown.

The specimen sequenced was CD4+ T cells from blood, cultured in vitro. This clonotype originated in a human donor who had recovered from COVID-19. This chain uses TRBV12-5 with TRBJ2-5; 9 bases line up with TRBD2. CDR3 protein: CASGSPGLARETQYF. The CDR3 bases are TGTGCTAGTGGTTCACCGGGACTAGCACGAGAGACCCAGTACTTC. Complete variable domain (other parts from reference TRBV12-5 and TRBJ2-5): DARVTQTPRHKVTEMGQEVTMRCQPILGHNTVFWYRQTMMQGLELLAYFRNRAPLDDSGMPKDRFSAEMPDATLATLKIQPSEPRDSAVYFCASGSPGLARETQYFGPGTRLLVL.